These 2 T cell receptor beta chains originate from one sample sequenced in a study of shared clonotypes between healthy human individuals. Sequencing was performed with immunoSEQ multiplex PCR; in TCRdb, only in-frame clones are kept and a portion is missing. Of 1 million to 1.2 million clones listed, 77% are singletons. The sequenced sample consisted of memory CD4+ T cells from PBMCs. Subset defined: CD45RA-negative fraction. The receptors stem from a man younger than 35 in good health. Some clones in this sample may be carry-over from other donors' samples.

Concerning this clone: Only one base separates this from a far larger clonotype, so it likely reflects a read error. Other nucleotide sequences from this sample produce the same CDR3. The chain uses TRBV6-1 and TRBJ1-1; the match to TRBD1 covers 11 bases. Germline V gene lookup returns CDR1 MNHNS and CDR2 SASEGT. The CDR3 consists of 15 residues. CDR3 bases: TGTGCCAGCAGTTGGGACAGGGGGTATGGGACTGAAGCCTTCTTT. Translation: CASSWDRGYGTEAFF.

The rearrangement links TRBV28 to TRBJ1-2, with 12 positions matching TRBD1. V trimming: 5 bases; J trimming: 0 bases; junction bases outside the gene matches: 10. In germline, CDR1 is MDHEN, CDR2 SYDVKM. The CDR3 length is 18 residues. Written as DNA, the CDR3 is TGTGCCAGCAGTCCACCCCCGGGACAGGGGGCGCCTAACTATGGCTACACCTTC. It specifies CASSPPPGQGAPNYGYTF.